This T cell receptor (beta chain) was identified during a study of post-analysis software for immune sequencing data (dated by TCRdb to the mid-2010s). General notes on the study: Relapsing-remitting, secondary progressive and progressive-relapsing multiple sclerosis were recorded as disease courses, and subtype annotation was lacking for some patients. The patient repertoires were compared against some twelve previously published healthy control repertoires obtained from donors aged roughly 6 to 28 years. A subset of samples was prepared in parallel using single-end sample barcoding, then pooled and co-amplified after Illumina adapter ligation. Findings and caveats that apply to the study as a whole: Multiple sclerosis patients had significantly lower normalized Chao1 diversity than controls, a result that suggests substantial peripheral T-cell clonal expansion. Patients showed significantly higher frequencies than controls for a handful of TRBV segments, among them TRBV5-6, TRBV5-1 and TRBV20-1. The multiple sclerosis patient group was slightly younger than the control group. Direct clustering with F measure showed strong co-clustering of samples prepared in the same batch, prompting a batch-effect correction.

Comments on this clonotype: There is no known antigen for this receptor. The record has no base qualities; no much larger clone is one base away.

The CDR3 measures 14 amino acids from cysteine to phenylalanine. The entry retains the CDR3 DNA only, 42 bases that are in frame from base 1. V ends up 5 bases short and J 2 bases short, with an unmatched junction base count of 8. From the germline V gene (reference sequence), CDR1 is DFQATT and CDR2 is SNEGSKA. The library was built by means of PCR. Instrument used: Illumina HiSeq 2500. Unique molecular identifiers were incorporated into TCR beta cDNA libraries to reduce PCR and sequencing biases. Per 1 to 10 million input T cells, approximately 500,000 cDNA molecules were obtained, such that each molecule approximated one T cell. The patient libraries were prepared and sequenced using the same protocol as the earlier healthy control dataset. Within a given batch, samples were prepared together, multiplexed and sequenced on the same HiSeq lane. In the original analysis: MIGEC was used to process the raw barcoded reads, and molecular identifier groups with only a single read were discarded before consensus assembly and CDR3 extraction. VDJtools was used for post-analysis of the clonotype tables, and diversity was normalized by down-sampling every dataset to the size of the smallest sample. To correct batch-related cross-sample contamination, repertoire overlap clustering matched CDR3 amino acid sequences but not nucleotide sequences. TCRdb itself trimmed the public reads at Q25 with fastp, ran MiXCR and retained productive beta chains. Here each entry gathers all rows of one CDR3 protein and keeps the most common genes and DNA. The V and J calls were not made by the authors but by TCRdb's processing. The sample table shows about 770,000 distinct CDR3 sequences, and 35% to 55% are seen once. The leading ten clones occupy around 4.7% of the sample.

TCR beta repertoires were profiled from peripheral blood of 13 young patients with multiple sclerosis to demonstrate the VDJtools post-analysis software. The multiple sclerosis patients were children and adolescents between roughly 6 and 16 years of age. Here the chain combines TRBV20-1 and TRBJ2-7, with 8 central nucleotides matching TRBD1. The sequencing input was blood. This TCR was sampled from a girl aged 10-17 years with multiple sclerosis. The sequence in DNA is TGCAGTGCTTATGGACAGGGTCTTACCTACGAGCAGTACTTC. Translated, it gives CSAYGQGLTYEQYF.